The source of this T cell receptor beta chain is a study of T cell repertoires in cytomegalovirus infection. Study overall: Recently identified HLA-C-restricted and well-studied HLA-B-restricted CMV epitopes were used. It was the public TCR beta signatures that indicated both CMV infection and matching HLA type. General observations from the study: CMV carriers with the relevant HLA were identified by cumulative public TCR beta family frequency.

This CDR3 contains 14 residues. Trimming left V 3 bases short and J 4 bases short, with 10 bases between. CDR1 is LGHNA, CDR2 YNFKEQ, per germline. Regarding this clonotype: Antigen: not known.

From the reads, TCRdb called clonotypes with MiXCR, one entry per CDR3 protein. Of around 800,000 distinct CDR3 sequences listed, about 30% are singletons. The source material was cultured CD8+ T cells from PBMCs, sampled from culture after CMV antigen stimulation. This clonotype was obtained from a human donor in good health (CMV status not recorded). Some clones in this sample may be carry-over from other donors' samples. This chain links TRBV4-2 with TRBJ2-1; D is perhaps TRBD1 (5 bases). This CDR3 reads CASSHQGSYNEQFF. DNA for the CDR3: TGTGCCAGCAGCCATCAGGGATCATACAATGAGCAGTTCTTC.